Below are 23 T cell receptor beta chains sequenced from a single sample in a study of blood T cell repertoires in COVID-19. Here immunoSEQ multiplex PCR was the method, and the copy in TCRdb shows in-frame clones only, minus some. The table shows about 100,000 clones, with approximately 84% occurring only once. Sequencing used peripheral blood. These receptors were collected from a man younger than 45 in a cohort sampled during active COVID-19.

The chain is built from TRBV10-3 and TRBJ2-6, with 11 positions matching TRBD1. The junction had 2 bases not matched to a gene; V was cut back by 1 base and J by 0 bases. The CDR3 runs 18 residues. Germline lookup yields CDR1 ENHRY and CDR2 SYGVKD. The CDR3 bases are TGTGCCATCAGTGAGTACGGGACAGGGGGCTCTGGGGCCAACGTCCTGACTTTC. It specifies CAISEYGTGGSGANVLTF.

The J gene is TRBJ2-3, the V gene TRBV7-9; a weak D match, TRBD1 (6 bases). The V gene lost 1 base and the J gene lost 4 bases, with 9 bases spanning the gap. In germline, CDR1 is SEHNR, CDR2 FQNEAQ (reference sequence). The CDR3 sequence is 14 residues long. CDR3: CASSLGGHPDTQYF. CDR3 in DNA: TGTGCCAGCAGCTTAGGGGGACACCCAGATACGCAGTATTTT.

This chain uses TRBV6-5 with TRBJ2-7, with 8 bases that match TRBD1. The J segment lost 6 bases and the V segment lost 6 bases, leaving 10 bases of the junction unmatched. The CDR3 consists of 14 residues. Germline V gene sequence: CDR1 MNHEY, CDR2 SVGAGI. The CDR3 here is CASSRIRTGSEQYF. As DNA, the CDR3 is TGTGCCAGCAGCCGTATTAGGACAGGGAGCGAGCAGTACTTC.

This clone was counted once. CDR3 DNA: TGTGCCAGCAGCCGCGAACAGGGAAACTATGGCTACACCTTC. This sequence encodes CASSREQGNYGYTF. V is TRBV3-1 (or the pseudogene TRBV3-2) and J is TRBJ1-2; a weak D match, TRBD1 (6 bases). The CDR3 has 14 residues. V dropped 4 bases and J dropped 2 bases, with 11 bases sitting between them. From germline, CDR1 is LGHDT and CDR2 YNNKEL (reference sequence).

The chain employs TRBV6-5 and TRBJ2-7; perhaps TRBD1 as D (6 bases). V was shortened by 6 bases and J by 2 bases, with 17 bases between the two germline ends. Germline CDR1 is MNHEY and CDR2 is SVGAGI. This CDR3 is 15 amino acids long. The CDR3 nucleotides are TGTGCCAGCAGCCTTTCAGGGGACCCAACCTACGAGCAGTACTTC. Its protein is CASSLSGDPTYEQYF.

This rearrangement joins TRBV6-1 to TRBJ1-1; 8 bases agree with TRBD1. The CDR3 is made up of 15 amino acids. Losses at the gene ends were 2 bases for V and 6 bases for J; bases not matched to a gene: 8. In germline, CDR1 is MNHNS, CDR2 SASEGT. For the CDR3, the DNA is TGTGCCAGCAGTGAATTCCAGGGGGCTGTCGCTGAAGCTTTCTTT. Protein product: CASSEFQGAVAEAFF.

This rearrangement joins TRBV5-4 to TRBJ1-6, with TRBD1 matching 9 bases. J was trimmed by 7 bases and V by 0 bases; bases with no gene match: 2. Germline CDR1 is SGHNT and CDR2 is YYREEE (reference sequence). The CDR3 consists of 15 residues. As DNA, the CDR3 is TGTGCCAGCAGCTTGGGAGGGACAGGGAATTCACCCCTCCACTTT. Translated, it gives CASSLGGTGNSPLHF.

The chain recombines TRBV5-4 with TRBJ1-2; a possible D gene is TRBD1 (5 bases). Per germline, CDR1 SGHNT and CDR2 YYREEE (reference sequence). With 5 bases removed from V and 2 bases from J, the gap between germline ends came to 19 bases. This CDR3 comprises 16 residues. The CDR3 spells CASSPPGGESNYGYTF. The DNA for the CDR3 is TGTGCCAGCAGTCCGCCGGGAGGGGAATCAAACTATGGCTACACCTTC.

In its sample, this clone was seen once. The J gene is TRBJ2-2, the V gene TRBV11-2; no definite D call. This CDR3 region has 16 residues. Germline V gives CDR1 SGHAT, CDR2 FQNNGV. V lost 1 base and J lost 1, with 10 bases in between. CDR3 in DNA: TGTGCCAGCAGCTTAGCGCCGGCAGGGAACACCGGGGAGCTGTTTTTT. It yields the protein CASSLAPAGNTGELFF.

The chain combines TRBV4-2 with TRBJ2-7, with a weak D call TRBD2 (7 bases). The V end was cut by 0 bases, the J end by 2 bases, with 11 bases between. The CDR3 runs to 15 residues. The germline V gene has CDR1 LGHNA and CDR2 YNFKEQ. As DNA, the CDR3 is TGTGCCAGCAGCCAAGATGGGGGGGCAACCTACGAGCAGTACTTC. Translation gives CASSQDGGATYEQYF.

V usage is TRBV30 and J usage is TRBJ1-1; TRBD1 matches at 8 bases. V lost 3 bases and J lost 0; bases outside the gene matches: 3. CDR3 size: 14 residues. From germline, CDR1 is GTSNPN and CDR2 SVGIG (reference sequence). The CDR3 here is CAWRLDRVNTEAFF. Written as DNA, the CDR3 is TGTGCCTGGAGACTGGACAGGGTGAACACTGAAGCTTTCTTT. Filled out from reference TRBV30 and TRBJ1-1, the complete variable domain reads SQTIHQWPATLVQPVGSPLSLECTVEGTSNPNLYWYRQAAGRGLQLLFYSVGIGQISSEVPQNLSASRPQDRQFILSSKKLLLSDSGFYLCAWRLDRVNTEAFFGQGTRLTVV.

This clone has only a few counts. V usage is TRBV5-1 and J usage is TRBJ1-6, with a possible D match to TRBD1 (5 bases). Germline V CDR1 and CDR2: SGHRS, YFSETQ. V lost 0 bases and J lost 10, with 17 bases in between. The CDR3 covers 16 residues. In DNA, the CDR3 is TGCGCCAGCAGCTTGGTGCCCCGGGGGTTTGGATCACCCCTCCACTTT. This encodes CASSLVPRGFGSPLHF.

V gene TRBV30 combines with J gene TRBJ2-7; tentatively, D is TRBD2 (6 bases). The CDR3 has 12 residues. V lost 3 bases and J lost 3, with 9 bases in between. The germline CDR1 and CDR2 sequences are GTSNPN and SVGIG (reference sequence). DNA of the CDR3: TGTGCCTGGAGGCGGGGAGGCTACGAGCAGTACTTC. The encoded protein is CAWRRGGYEQYF.

This clone has more than one count but fewer than ten. V usage is TRBV4-1 and J usage is TRBJ2-7, with D possibly being TRBD1 (5 bases). The germline CDR1 and CDR2 sequences are MGHRA and YSYEKL. V gave up 3 bases and J gave up 5 bases, with 23 bases separating them. CDR3 length: 17 residues. The CDR3 DNA follows: TGCGCCAGCAGCCACTTAACCTTAGGCCCAGGGTCGGACGAGCAGTACTTC. This codes for CASSHLTLGPGSDEQYF.

CDR3 bases: TGTGCCAGCACGGGACAGGGGGTCAATGAGCAGTTCTTC. This encodes CASTGQGVNEQFF. This sequence joins TRBV2 and TRBJ2-1, with 11 bases lining up with TRBD1. The CDR3 runs 13 residues. Germline V gene sequence: CDR1 SNHLY, CDR2 FYNNEI. Trimming at V came to 7 bases and at J to 6 bases, leaving 2 bases not matched to a gene.

The V call is TRBV4-2, the J call TRBJ1-5; no clear D. Trimming removed 0 bases from V and 6 bases from J, with 12 bases in between. The CDR3 has 15 amino acids. Germline CDR1 is LGHNA and CDR2 is YNFKEQ. Here the CDR3 DNA reads TGTGCCAGCAGCCAAGATATACGGGGAGTTCAGCCCCAGCATTTT. Translation gives CASSQDIRGVQPQHF.

J is TRBJ2-7 and V is TRBV5-8; D is possibly TRBD2 (6 bases). Germline values: CDR1 SGHTS, CDR2 YDEGEE. Trimming stripped 1 base from V and 0 bases from J, with 20 bases between. CDR3 size: 18 residues. The CDR3 DNA sequence: TGTGCCAGCAGCTTGCGGGGGTCATCGTCCTTTGGCTCCTACGAGCAGTACTTC. Translated, it gives CASSLRGSSSFGSYEQYF.

The chain recombines TRBV5-4 with TRBJ2-5, with D maybe TRBD1 (5 bases). Germline V gene data show CDR1 as SGHNT and CDR2 as YYREEE (reference sequence). The CDR3 has 15 residues. V lost 0 bases, J lost 0 bases, and 9 bases lay in between. The CDR3 DNA follows: TGTGCCAGCAGCTTGGATCAGGGCTACCAAGAGACCCAGTACTTC. As protein: CASSLDQGYQETQYF. The full variable domain, its missing parts supplied by reference TRBV5-4 and TRBJ2-5, is ETGVTQSPTHLIKTRGQQVTLRCSSQSGHNTVSWYQQALGQGPQFIFQYYREEENGRGNFPPRFSGLQFPNYSSELNVNALELDDSALYLCASSLDQGYQETQYFGPGTRLLVL.

This clone was observed a few times. The gene calls are TRBV10-3 and TRBJ1-2, with D hard to call. CDR3 size: 12 residues. The germline V and J ends were trimmed by 6 bases and 8 bases, with 13 bases remaining between them. Germline V CDR1 and CDR2: ENHRY, SYGVKD. The CDR3 region is CAISPEAHGYTF. The CDR3 DNA is TGTGCCATCAGCCCCGAAGCCCACGGCTACACCTTC.

This chain connects TRBV6-6 to TRBJ1-1, with D uncertain. The CDR3 totals 11 residues. Germline loops: CDR1 MNHNY, CDR2 SVGAGI (reference sequence). Trimming removed 8 bases from V and 5 bases from J, with 9 bases in between. The CDR3 region has the DNA TGTGCCAGCCGTCGACAAACTGAAGCTTTCTTT. Its protein product is CASRRQTEAFF.

The chain links TRBV9 to TRBJ2-7, with 10 bases matching TRBD2. This CDR3 is built from 16 residues. Germline assignment: CDR1 SGDLS and CDR2 YYNGEE. After removal of 4 bases from V and 5 bases from J, the junction contained 12 bases not matched to a gene. The CDR3, as DNA: TGTGCCAGCAGCTTATCCCCAGCGGGGGGGCCGGACGAGCAGTACTTC. This codes for CASSLSPAGGPDEQYF.

The chain employs TRBV6-5 and TRBJ1-2, with TRBD1 identical over 7 bases. CDR1 and CDR2 (germline): MNHEY, SVGAGI. The CDR3 runs 14 residues. V shed 6 bases, J shed 3 bases, and the junction held 7 bases outside the gene matches. The DNA of the CDR3 is TGTGCCAGCAGCCCCCAGGGGGGACACTATGGCTACACCTTC. Translation: CASSPQGGHYGYTF.

The chain combines TRBV7-9 with TRBJ2-7; D is perhaps TRBD1 (5 bases). The CDR3 has 14 amino acids. Germline V CDR1 and CDR2: SEHNR, FQNEAQ (reference sequence). V was shortened by 3 bases and J by 4 bases, with 13 bases between the two germline ends. This chain's CDR3 is CASSFGQHVYEQYF. CDR3 coding DNA: TGTGCCAGCAGCTTCGGACAACACGTGTACGAGCAGTACTTC.